This T cell receptor (beta chain) appears in the sequencing data of a study of blood T cell repertoires in COVID-19 (dated by TCRdb to 2020 to 2021). Turning to the overall study: Samples from collaborators originated in the United States, Italy and Spain and spanned both the acute and convalescent phases of COVID-19. A de-identified subject ID, COVID-19 status, age in years and sex were almost always included in the sample metadata. The material from the prospective study consisted of cDNA or gDNA derived from T cells, B-cell-depleted T cells, or PBMCs. Where available, HLA class I and class II types were obtained from metadata supplied by the sample provider rather than from assay-based typing. The samples were drawn from the first 160 participants of the ongoing ImmuneRACE study and from some 1,300 subjects provided by 6 global collaborators. The repertoires were released in a freely available public database meant as a resource for research on the immune response to SARS-CoV-2. Subjects who had been exposed to COVID-19, were actively infected with it, or had recovered from it provided the deeply sampled blood TCRbeta repertoires that made up the dataset. Points the paper makes about the study in general: How much clinical and demographic metadata was included differed by source and by participant, and the metadata was provided uncurated.

TCRbeta CDR3 regions were amplified from genomic DNA by means of the immunoSEQ Assay, a bias-controlled multiplex PCR. The authors' pipeline ran thus. The number of nucleated cells in each sample was estimated from the amplification of reference gene primers within the assay. Sequence reads were collapsed and filtered to measure the absolute abundance of every unique TCRbeta CDR3 rearrangement. For each sample, productive Simpson clonality was calculated as the square root of Simpson's diversity index over productive rearrangements. Held by TCRdb, this immuneACCESS table contains in-frame sequences only and omits some clones. Under half of the omission traces to an unresolved V gene where checked; the cause of the rest is unknown. The V and J calls and the clone size are those of that table, but D and trimming were determined from the DNA. In this sample the table shows 250,000 to 300,000 clones, 88% of which occur a single time. Of the sample, about 0.99% is held by the ten largest clones.

This clone was counted once. Its antigen specificity is not known. Base qualities are not recorded, but no much larger clone differs from it by a single base. From the germline V gene (reference sequence), CDR1 is MNHEY and CDR2 is SMNVEV. V is shortened by 6 bases, J by 0 bases, and the region joining them spans 8 bases. Including the terminal cysteine and phenylalanine, the CDR3 comprises 13 residues. Only the CDR3 portion is preserved as DNA: 39 bases, with reading frame beginning at the first base. Samples from volunteer blood donors who had recovered from COVID-19 were contributed by a second Seattle source. Collaborating institutions collected whole blood in K2EDTA tubes following their own protocols. Collaborator samples were shipped for TCRbeta analysis as frozen whole blood, isolated PBMCs, or DNA extracted from either sample type.

The sequenced sample consisted of peripheral blood. This TCR came from a woman in her forties who had recovered from COVID-19. The rearrangement combines TRBV27 with TRBJ1-2; TRBD1 is a weak D gene call, 6 bases matching. The encoded CDR3 is CASRDRANYGYTF. The DNA sequence follows: TGTGCCAGCAGGGACAGAGCTAACTATGGCTACACCTTC.